The next 22 T cell receptor beta chains were all read from a single sample in a study of blood T cell repertoires in COVID-19. The table came from immunoSEQ multiplex PCR; TCRdb's copy has only in-frame clones and leaves some out. The sample contains some 350,000 clones, 80% to 90% of which appear only once. The sequencing input was peripheral blood. Receptors were obtained from a man aged 25 to 45 with active or convalescent COVID-19.

This clone was detected only once. The chain has TRBV7-3 and TRBJ1-1; D is unresolved. CDR3 size: 14 residues. In germline, CDR1 is SGHTA, CDR2 FQGTGA. V lost 5 bases and J 0 bases, leaving 10 bases between the germline ends. Here the CDR3 DNA reads TGTGCCAGCAGCAAAAGCGGGGTGAACACTGAAGCTTTCTTT. Protein sequence: CASSKSGVNTEAFF. The whole variable domain, filled in from reference TRBV7-3 and TRBJ1-1, reads GAGVSQTPSNKVTEKGKYVELRCDPISGHTALYWYRQSLGQGPEFLIYFQGTGAADDSGLPNDRFFAVRPEGSVSTLKIQRTERGDSAVYLCASSKSGVNTEAFFGQGTRLTVV.

The rearrangement links TRBV6-5 to TRBJ1-5, with TRBD1 identical over 7 bases. CDR3 length equals 15 residues. Per germline, CDR1 MNHEY and CDR2 SVGAGI. Losses at the gene ends were 0 bases for V and 4 bases for J; bases not matched to a gene: 3. The CDR3 spells CASSYSSTGNQPQHF. The DNA of the CDR3 is TGTGCCAGCAGTTACTCCTCGACAGGGAATCAGCCCCAGCATTTT.

The chain's CDR3 is CASSEGRQASYGYTF. The CDR3 DNA follows: TGTGCCAGCAGTGAAGGGAGGCAGGCCAGCTATGGCTACACCTTC. The chain employs TRBV2 and TRBJ1-2; D remains unclear. The V and J ends lost 1 base and 4 bases respectively, with 13 bases between them. Germline lookup yields CDR1 SNHLY and CDR2 FYNNEI. The CDR3 has 15 residues.

The rearrangement joins TRBV7-9 to TRBJ1-6, with D maybe TRBD1 (6 bases). In germline, CDR1 is SEHNR, CDR2 FQNEAQ (reference sequence). Trimming stripped 4 bases from V and 13 bases from J, with 14 bases between. The CDR3 length is 13 residues. CDR3 residues: CASSSPSQGPLHF. CDR3 in DNA: TGTGCCAGCAGCTCACCTTCACAGGGTCCCCTCCACTTT.

This sequence joins TRBV24-1 and TRBJ2-3; 10 nucleotides align to TRBD2. The germline V gene has CDR1 KGHDR and CDR2 SFDVKD. This CDR3 contains 14 residues. V lost 9 bases and J lost 4; bases outside the gene matches: 6. The CDR3 region is CATEAGGRADTQYF. Written as DNA, the CDR3 is TGTGCCACCGAAGCGGGAGGGCGGGCAGATACGCAGTATTTT.

The chain joins TRBV7-3 to TRBJ2-7; D might be TRBD2 (5 bases). Germline CDR1 SGHTA, CDR2 FQGTGA. CDR3 size: 13 residues. Trimming shortened V by 5 bases and J by 5 bases, and 13 bases separated the two germline ends. In DNA form, the CDR3 reads TGTGCCAGCAGCCCCTTTAACGGGGACGAGCAGTACTTC. Encoded protein: CASSPFNGDEQYF.

With regard to this clone: Other DNA sequences of this sample code for an identical CDR3. The CDR3 coding sequence is TGTGCCAGCAGCTTAGGTAGGAACACTGAAGCTTTCTTT. Translating gives CASSLGRNTEAFF. The rearrangement joins TRBV11-3 to TRBJ1-1; D remains ambiguous. The V gene lost 1 base and the J gene lost 1 base, with 4 bases spanning the gap. The CDR3 runs to 13 residues. The germline V gene encodes CDR1 SGHNT and CDR2 YENEEA.

This chain connects TRBV13 to TRBJ2-7, with 7 nucleotides matching TRBD2. CDR1 is PRHDT, CDR2 FYEKMQ, per germline (reference sequence). The length of the CDR3 is 17 residues. J was trimmed by 6 bases and V by 5 bases; bases with no gene match: 19. The CDR3 region has the DNA TGTGCCAGCAGCGTAAACGGGAGGCTAAATACCCCCGGCGAGCAGTACTTC. It specifies CASSVNGRLNTPGEQYF.

The J gene is TRBJ1-2, the V gene TRBV19; maybe TRBD1 (5 bases). This CDR3 is built from 14 residues. CDR1 and CDR2 (germline): LNHDA, SQIVND (reference sequence). V lost 5 bases and J 8 bases, leaving 18 bases between the germline ends. Here the CDR3 reads CASSYTGSGDGYTF. CDR3 DNA: TGTGCCAGTAGTTACACAGGTAGCGGGGACGGCTACACCTTC.

V usage is TRBV7-8 and J usage is TRBJ2-5; TRBD2 agrees at 7 bases. This CDR3 region has 14 residues. The germline gives CDR1 SGHVS, CDR2 FQNEAQ. Trimming at V came to 5 bases and at J to 4 bases, leaving 7 bases not matched to a gene. The CDR3 region has the DNA TGTGCCAGCAGCCCATGGGACTACCTAGAGACCCAGTACTTC. Encoded protein: CASSPWDYLETQYF.

The genes are TRBV11-3 and TRBJ1-1, with unresolved D. The germline V gene encodes CDR1 SGHNT and CDR2 YENEEA. CDR3 size: 13 residues. V was clipped by 3 bases and J by 2 bases, with 7 bases between them. CDR3 bases: TGTGCCAGCAGCTTCGGACTAAACACTGAAGCTTTCTTT. Amino acids: CASSFGLNTEAFF.

This clone was found many times. The J gene is TRBJ1-1, the V gene TRBV6-6; maybe TRBD1 (5 bases). This CDR3 contains 14 residues. Germline CDR1 MNHNY, CDR2 SVGAGI (reference sequence). V lost 2 bases, J lost 5 bases, and 12 bases lay in between. This CDR3 is CASSYGAARTEAFF. The CDR3 region has the DNA TGTGCCAGCAGTTACGGGGCAGCCCGGACTGAAGCTTTCTTT.

This sequence joins TRBV10-2 and TRBJ1-1; TRBD1 matches 8 bases. J gave up 4 bases and V 3 bases, and 7 bases lay outside the gene matches. CDR3 length: 15 residues. The V gene's germline CDR1 is WSHSY and CDR2 SAAADI. The CDR3 nucleotides read TGCGCCAGCAGTGAAGGTGGACAGGGAGGCACTGAAGCTTTCTTT. This codes for CASSEGGQGGTEAFF.

This clone was detected only a few times. The chain is built from TRBV19 and TRBJ2-3; 11 nucleotides align to TRBD2. Trimming at V came to 9 bases and at J to 4 bases, leaving 9 bases not matched to a gene. Germline CDR1 is LNHDA and CDR2 is SQIVND (reference sequence). The CDR3 runs to 15 residues. CDR3 loop: CARSTGTSGPDTQYF. The CDR3, as DNA: TGTGCCAGAAGCACCGGGACTAGCGGCCCAGATACGCAGTATTTT.

This clone has a single count. The CDR3 region is CASSLGGAVVNYGYTF. CDR3 sequence (DNA): TGTGCCAGCAGCCTCGGGGGGGCAGTAGTTAACTATGGCTACACCTTC. This chain joins TRBV4-2 and TRBJ1-2, with a weak D call TRBD1 (6 bases). Germline lookup yields CDR1 LGHNA and CDR2 YNFKEQ. This CDR3 is 16 amino acids long. V lost 4 bases, J lost 1 base, and 16 bases lay in between.

This rearrangement joins TRBV9 to TRBJ1-5; 8 positions match TRBD1. CDR3 length: 14 residues. Germline values: CDR1 SGDLS, CDR2 YYNGEE. Trimming cost V 5 bases and J 7 bases; bases outside gene matches: 8. CDR3 protein: CASSPDRGIQPQHF. In DNA form, the CDR3 reads TGTGCCAGCAGTCCCGACAGGGGTATCCAGCCCCAGCATTTT.

The sample holds a few counts of this clone. This chain links TRBV10-1 with TRBJ2-3; 10 nucleotides agree with TRBD2. The V gene's germline CDR1 is WNHNN and CDR2 SYGVQD (reference sequence). The CDR3 has 15 residues. After removal of 8 bases from V and 5 bases from J, the junction contained 10 bases not matched to a gene. Written as DNA, the CDR3 is TGCGCCAGCCCCAAACTAGCGGGATCTGAAGATACGCAGTATTTT. Translation: CASPKLAGSEDTQYF.

The chain carries TRBV30 and TRBJ2-1; tentatively, D is TRBD2 (5 bases). Per germline, CDR1 GTSNPN and CDR2 SVGIG (reference sequence). This CDR3 is 13 amino acids long. The V end lost 4 bases, the J end lost 9 bases, and 16 bases lay between the germline ends. The DNA of the CDR3 is TGTGCCTGGAAGGCCCTACCACGGGGTGAGCAGTTCTTC. It codes for CAWKALPRGEQFF.

The chain couples TRBV19 to TRBJ1-3; tentatively, D is TRBD1 (5 bases). There are 15 residues in the CDR3. V dropped 3 bases and J dropped 4 bases, with 13 bases sitting between them. Germline V CDR1 and CDR2: LNHDA, SQIVND (reference sequence). The CDR3 coding sequence is TGTGCCAGTAGTATTTCCAGGGTGTACGGAAACACCATATATTTT. Its protein product is CASSISRVYGNTIYF.

V is TRBV7-3 and J is TRBJ2-4; possible D gene TRBD2, 7 bases. Trimming cost V 5 bases and J 5 bases, with 13 bases left between them. CDR1 SGHTA and CDR2 FQGTGA come from the germline V gene. This CDR3 region has 14 residues. The CDR3 nucleotides are TGTGCCAGCAGCCGCGGGGAGGGGGAAAACATTCAGTACTTC. This translates into CASSRGEGENIQYF.

The chain combines TRBV11-2 with TRBJ2-5, with 8 bases that match TRBD2. J was trimmed by 2 bases and V by 1 base; bases with no gene match: 12. The CDR3 consists of 18 residues. Germline V gene lookup returns CDR1 SGHAT and CDR2 FQNNGV. The CDR3 region is CASSLAYSSGGPQETQYF. The DNA for the CDR3 is TGTGCCAGCAGCTTAGCTTACTCGAGCGGGGGACCTCAAGAGACCCAGTACTTC.

The J gene is TRBJ2-5, the V gene TRBV4-2; the D gene is possibly TRBD2 (5 bases). This CDR3 contains 14 residues. CDR1 and CDR2 (germline): LGHNA, YNFKEQ. V lost 1 base, J lost 5 bases, and 11 bases lay in between. In DNA, the CDR3 is TGTGCCAGCAGCCAAGGTGGCGGGTTTGAGACCCAGTACTTC. Protein product: CASSQGGGFETQYF.